One sample yielded the 23 T cell receptor beta chains listed below, sequenced in a study of blood T cell repertoires in COVID-19. Data came from immunoSEQ multiplex PCR; TCRdb stores just in-frame clones and leaves some out. This table holds roughly 100,000 clones, 65% to 90% found once. The sequenced sample consisted of peripheral blood. The source is a man aged 45-65 years with acute or convalescent COVID-19.

This chain connects TRBV5-1 to TRBJ2-1; 13 bases are a match to TRBD2. Trimming cost V 3 bases and J 9 bases; bases outside gene matches: 9. Germline CDR1 reads SGHRS; CDR2 reads YFSETQ. This CDR3 comprises 16 residues. The CDR3, as DNA: TGCGCCAGCAGCTGGAGGGGACTAGCGGGAACGAGTGAGCAGTTCTTC. It encodes CASSWRGLAGTSEQFF. The whole variable domain, filled in from reference TRBV5-1 and TRBJ2-1, reads KAGVTQTPRYLIKTRGQQVTLSCSPISGHRSVSWYQQTPGQGLQFLFEYFSETQRNKGNFPGRFSGRQFSNSRSEMNVSTLELGDSALYLCASSWRGLAGTSEQFFGPGTRLTVL.

This rearrangement joins TRBV27 to TRBJ1-5; 10 nucleotides agree with TRBD1. J gave up 1 base and V 5 bases, and 5 bases lay outside the gene matches. The germline V gene has CDR1 MNHEY and CDR2 SMNVEV (reference sequence). CDR3 length equals 16 residues. In nucleotides, the CDR3 is TGTGCCAGCAGTACCCAGACAGGGGGCAGCAATCAGCCCCAGCATTTT. Its protein is CASSTQTGGSNQPQHF.

The chain has TRBV19 and TRBJ2-5; D gene uncertain. Germline V gives CDR1 LNHDA, CDR2 SQIVND (reference sequence). CDR3 size: 15 residues. With 2 bases removed from V and 0 bases from J, the gap between germline ends came to 10 bases. CDR3 protein: CASSIFSTHQETQYF. The DNA of the CDR3 is TGTGCCAGTAGTATATTTTCGACTCACCAAGAGACCCAGTACTTC.

The chain links TRBV18 to TRBJ2-6, with D tentatively TRBD1 (6 bases). The ends were cut back, 3 bases at V and 0 bases at J, with 15 bases in the middle. The CDR3 runs to 18 residues. CDR1 and CDR2 from the germline V gene are KGHSH and LQKENI. CDR3 loop: CASSPRTATNSGANVLTF. CDR3 in DNA: TGTGCCAGCTCACCGAGGACAGCGACCAACTCTGGGGCCAACGTCCTGACTTTC.

CDR3: CASSPISYSNTGELFF. In nucleotides, the CDR3 is TGTGCCAGCAGCCCGATCTCCTATAGCAACACCGGGGAGCTGTTTTTT. V and J are TRBV7-6 and TRBJ2-2; no clear D gene. This CDR3 spans 16 amino acids. The ends were cut back, 5 bases at V and 2 bases at J, with 15 bases in the middle. The germline V gene encodes CDR1 SGHVS and CDR2 FNYEAQ.

This clone showed up just once. The chain joins TRBV28 to TRBJ2-7; 7 nucleotides line up with TRBD1. CDR1 and CDR2 (germline): MDHEN, SYDVKM. Unmatched junction bases numbered 1, after V lost 0 bases and J lost 2 bases. CDR3 size: 14 residues. CDR3 sequence reads: CASSLWTGTYEQYF. The CDR3 coding sequence is TGTGCCAGCAGTTTATGGACAGGGACCTACGAGCAGTACTTC.

This chain uses TRBV18 with TRBJ1-2; TRBD1 is a possible D gene (5 bases). V lost 8 bases and J 2 bases, leaving 12 bases between the germline ends. Germline V gene lookup returns CDR1 KGHSH and CDR2 LQKENI. This CDR3 contains 13 residues. CDR3 sequence (DNA): TGTGCCAGCGCCCCTAGGGGAAACTATGGCTACACCTTC. Translation: CASAPRGNYGYTF. The full variable domain, completed using reference TRBV18 and TRBJ1-2, is NAGVMQNPRHLVRRRGQEARLRCSPMKGHSHVYWYRQLPEEGLKFMVYLQKENIIDESGMPKERFSAEFPKEGPSILRIQQVVRGDSAAYFCASAPRGNYGYTFGSGTRLTVV.

The chain links TRBV12-3 or TRBV12-4 to TRBJ1-2; D is ambiguous. V lost 3 bases to trimming and J lost 8 bases, with 10 bases between them. The CDR3 is made up of 12 amino acids. The chain's CDR3 is CASSFGAEGYTF. The CDR3, as DNA: TGTGCCAGCAGTTTTGGTGCCGAGGGCTACACCTTC.

The chain employs TRBV7-2 and TRBJ1-2, with a possible D match to TRBD1 (5 bases). The CDR3 loop spans 14 amino acids. V lost 2 bases, J lost 9 bases, and 16 bases lay in between. The germline V gene has CDR1 SGHTA and CDR2 FQGNSA. CDR3 DNA sequence: TGTGCCAGCAGCTTAAGGGCCGGAGGGGATCGCTACACCTTC. Translating it yields CASSLRAGGDRYTF.

This clone is a singleton in its sample. V and J are TRBV7-3 and TRBJ1-1; 7 bases are a match to TRBD1. CDR3 size: 13 residues. V shed 5 bases, J shed 10 bases, and the junction held 10 bases outside the gene matches. Germline-derived CDR1 and CDR2 are SGHTA and FQGTGA. CDR3 loop: CASSRDRVGPAFF. CDR3 sequence (DNA): TGTGCCAGCAGCCGAGACAGGGTGGGGCCAGCTTTCTTT.

The J gene is TRBJ2-2, the V gene TRBV9; 9 bases match TRBD1. CDR3 length equals 14 residues. The ends lost 3 bases at V and 7 bases at J; junction bases unmatched: 4. CDR1 is SGDLS, CDR2 YYNGEE, per germline. The CDR3 region has the DNA TGTGCCAGCAGCGCCGGGACAGGGAACGGGGAGCTGTTTTTT. Its protein is CASSAGTGNGELFF.

In this sample, this clone turned up a few times. The CDR3 DNA sequence: TGTGCCAGCAGCTTAGGGTTGTCAGGGCTCTACGAGCAGTACTTC. Translated: CASSLGLSGLYEQYF. This rearrangement joins TRBV7-9 to TRBJ2-7, with D possibly TRBD1 on 5 matching bases. The germline V gene encodes CDR1 SEHNR and CDR2 FQNEAQ (reference sequence). V lost 1 base, J lost 3 bases, and 13 bases lay in between. CDR3 length: 15 amino acids. The variable domain in full, completed from reference TRBV7-9 and TRBJ2-7, reads DTGVSQNPRHKITKRGQNVTFRCDPISEHNRLYWYRQTLGQGPEFLTYFQNEAQLEKSRLLSDRFSAERPKGSFSTLEIQRTEQGDSAMYLCASSLGLSGLYEQYFGPGTRLTVT.

This clone was counted a single time. V is TRBV2 and J is TRBJ1-6; D gene ambiguous. This CDR3 comprises 15 residues. Looked up from germline, CDR1 is SNHLY and CDR2 is FYNNEI. Trimming cost V 2 bases and J 9 bases, with 14 bases left between them. This chain's CDR3 is CASSEIAAGGSPLHF. CDR3 DNA sequence: TGTGCCAGCAGTGAAATTGCGGCGGGCGGTTCACCCCTCCACTTT.

The chain uses TRBV11-2 and TRBJ1-5, with TRBD1 matching 7 bases. This CDR3 region has 15 residues. With 1 base clipped from V and 5 bases from J, the junction kept 5 bases outside the gene matches. Germline assignment: CDR1 SGHAT and CDR2 FQNNGV. CDR3 sequence: CASSLGGGGDQPQHF. The DNA of the CDR3 is TGTGCCAGCAGCTTAGGAGGGGGCGGGGATCAGCCCCAGCATTTT.

The rearrangement links TRBV28 to TRBJ1-6, with a weak D call TRBD1 (5 bases). This CDR3 region has 13 residues. Per germline, CDR1 MDHEN and CDR2 SYDVKM. The germline V and J ends were trimmed by 2 bases and 7 bases, with 6 bases remaining between them. The CDR3 DNA follows: TGTGCCAGCAGTTTAGGGGCGAATTCACCCCTCCACTTT. Its protein product is CASSLGANSPLHF.

This chain links TRBV4-2 with TRBJ1-2, with D perhaps matching TRBD1 (5 bases). Germline V gene lookup returns CDR1 LGHNA and CDR2 YNFKEQ. The CDR3 covers 13 residues. The V end was cut by 3 bases, the J end by 4 bases, with 9 bases between. DNA of the CDR3: TGTGCCAGCAGCCATGGGGCTCTCTATGGCTACACCTTC. This sequence encodes CASSHGALYGYTF.

The chain uses TRBV3-1 (or the pseudogene TRBV3-2) and TRBJ1-4; D remains ambiguous. This CDR3 has 15 amino acids. The germline CDR1 and CDR2 sequences are LGHDT and YNNKEL (reference sequence). Trimming removed 3 bases from V and 7 bases from J, with 15 bases in between. CDR3 residues: CASSQNTGSGEKLFF. In nucleotides, the CDR3 is TGTGCCAGCAGCCAGAATACCGGGAGCGGTGAAAAACTGTTTTTT.

This clone was seen only a few times. Written as DNA, the CDR3 is TGTGCCAGCAGCCAAGAGATGACTCCTTCGGGTGAGCAGTTCTTC. Translating gives CASSQEMTPSGEQFF. The gene calls are TRBV3-1 (or the pseudogene TRBV3-2) and TRBJ2-1; no clear D. The ends were cut back, 0 bases at V and 9 bases at J, with 15 bases in the middle. Germline loops: CDR1 LGHDT, CDR2 YNNKEL (reference sequence). The CDR3 consists of 15 residues.

The chain joins TRBV12-5 to TRBJ1-1, with a possible D match to TRBD1 (5 bases). Trimming shortened V by 1 base and J by 7 bases, and 10 bases separated the two germline ends. Germline CDR1 and CDR2: LGHNT and FRNRAP. This CDR3 is 13 amino acids long. The CDR3 here is CASGLEGPLEAFF. CDR3 DNA: TGTGCTAGTGGTTTGGAGGGGCCACTTGAAGCTTTCTTT. Combining the CDR3 with reference TRBV12-5 and TRBJ1-1 gives the whole variable domain DARVTQTPRHKVTEMGQEVTMRCQPILGHNTVFWYRQTMMQGLELLAYFRNRAPLDDSGMPKDRFSAEMPDATLATLKIQPSEPRDSAVYFCASGLEGPLEAFFGQGTRLTVV.

The chain recombines TRBV6-5 with TRBJ2-1; 9 bases are a match to TRBD2. Germline loops: CDR1 MNHEY, CDR2 SVGAGI. The CDR3 is 15 residues long. Germline trimming cut 6 bases from V and 12 bases from J; bases unmatched to any gene: 15. CDR3 protein: CASSSVASGMSGQFF. The DNA for the CDR3 is TGTGCCAGCAGCTCTGTGGCTAGCGGGATGAGTGGGCAGTTCTTC.

The rearrangement joins TRBV5-1 to TRBJ1-2; weak D call: TRBD1 (5 bases). This CDR3 has 16 amino acids. Trimming cost V 4 bases and J 4 bases, with 20 bases left between them. Germline-derived CDR1 and CDR2 are SGHRS and YFSETQ. The CDR3 is CASSPALGGYSYGYTF. The CDR3 DNA sequence: TGCGCCAGCAGCCCGGCTTTGGGGGGTTATAGCTATGGCTACACCTTC.

The gene calls are TRBV28 and TRBJ1-4; 10 bases align to TRBD1. Germline lookup yields CDR1 MDHEN and CDR2 SYDVKM. This CDR3 comprises 14 residues. Trimming removed 3 bases from V and 10 bases from J; junction bases left unmatched: 5. As DNA, the CDR3 is TGTGCCAGCAGTTTGGGGGACAGGGGAGGAAAACTGTTTTTT. It encodes CASSLGDRGGKLFF.

The sample holds one count of this clone. The DNA for the CDR3 is TGTGCCAGCAGCTCGACGGGAGGCGATAGTCAGCCCCAGCATTTT. Protein sequence: CASSSTGGDSQPQHF. The chain has TRBV9 and TRBJ1-5; D remains unclear. The CDR3 runs to 15 residues. Germline V gene lookup returns CDR1 SGDLS and CDR2 YYNGEE. Trimming removed 4 bases at V and 6 bases at J, with 17 bases between.